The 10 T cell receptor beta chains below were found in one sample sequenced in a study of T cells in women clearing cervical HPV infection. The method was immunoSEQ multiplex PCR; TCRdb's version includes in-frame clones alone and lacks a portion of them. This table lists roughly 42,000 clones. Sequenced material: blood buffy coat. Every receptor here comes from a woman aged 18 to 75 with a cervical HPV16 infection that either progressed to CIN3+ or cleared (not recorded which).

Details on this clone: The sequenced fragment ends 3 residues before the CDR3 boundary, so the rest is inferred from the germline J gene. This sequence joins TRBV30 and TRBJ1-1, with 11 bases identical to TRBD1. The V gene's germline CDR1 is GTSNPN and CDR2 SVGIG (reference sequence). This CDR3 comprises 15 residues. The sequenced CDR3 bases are TGTGCCTGGGAAAAGGGGACAGGGGGAACCTACGAG. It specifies CAWEKGTGGTYE. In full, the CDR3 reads CAWEKGTGGTYEAFF. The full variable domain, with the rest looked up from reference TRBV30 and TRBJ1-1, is SQTIHQWPATLVQPVGSPLSLECTVEGTSNPNLYWYRQAAGRGLQLLFYSVGIGQISSEVPQNLSASRPQDRQFILSSKKLLLSDSGFYLCAWEKGTGGTYEAFFGQGTRLTVV.

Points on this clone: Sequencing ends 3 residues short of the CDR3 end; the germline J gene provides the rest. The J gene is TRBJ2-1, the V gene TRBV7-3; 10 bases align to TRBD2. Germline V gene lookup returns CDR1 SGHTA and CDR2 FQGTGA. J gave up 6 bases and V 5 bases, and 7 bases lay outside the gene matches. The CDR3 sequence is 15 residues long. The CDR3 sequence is CASSPLGLASNEQFF. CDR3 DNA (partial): TGTGCCAGCAGCCCACTGGGACTAGCGAGCAATGAG.

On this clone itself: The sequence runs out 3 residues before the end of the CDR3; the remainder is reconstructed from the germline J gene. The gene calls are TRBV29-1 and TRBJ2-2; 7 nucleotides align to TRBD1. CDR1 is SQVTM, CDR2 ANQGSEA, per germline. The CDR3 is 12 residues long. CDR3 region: CSGEGADEKLFF. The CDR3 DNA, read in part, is TGCAGCGGCGAGGGGGCGGATGAAAAG.

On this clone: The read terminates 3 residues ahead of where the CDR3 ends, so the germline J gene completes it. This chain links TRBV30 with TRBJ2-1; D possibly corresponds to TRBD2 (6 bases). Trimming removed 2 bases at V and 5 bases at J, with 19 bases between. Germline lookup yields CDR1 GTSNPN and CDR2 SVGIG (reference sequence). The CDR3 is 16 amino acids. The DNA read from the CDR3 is TGTGCCTGGAGTCGACTAGGGTGGGGGAATCACAATGAG. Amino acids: CAWSRLGWGNHNE. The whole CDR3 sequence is CAWSRLGWGNHNEQFF.

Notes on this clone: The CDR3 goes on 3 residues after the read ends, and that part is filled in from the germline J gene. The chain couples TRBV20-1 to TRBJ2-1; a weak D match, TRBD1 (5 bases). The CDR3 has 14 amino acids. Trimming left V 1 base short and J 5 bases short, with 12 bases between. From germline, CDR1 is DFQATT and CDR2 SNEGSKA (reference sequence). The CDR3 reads CSARARRAHNEQFF. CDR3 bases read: TGCAGTGCTAGAGCTCGCAGGGCCCACAATGAG.

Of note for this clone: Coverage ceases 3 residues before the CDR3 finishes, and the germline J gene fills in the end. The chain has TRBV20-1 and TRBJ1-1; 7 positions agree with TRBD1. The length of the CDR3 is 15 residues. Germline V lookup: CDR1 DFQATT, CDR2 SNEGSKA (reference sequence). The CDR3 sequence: CSARPDRSTMFSAFF. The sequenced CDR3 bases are TGCAGTGCTAGACCGGACAGGTCTACCATGTTTTCA.

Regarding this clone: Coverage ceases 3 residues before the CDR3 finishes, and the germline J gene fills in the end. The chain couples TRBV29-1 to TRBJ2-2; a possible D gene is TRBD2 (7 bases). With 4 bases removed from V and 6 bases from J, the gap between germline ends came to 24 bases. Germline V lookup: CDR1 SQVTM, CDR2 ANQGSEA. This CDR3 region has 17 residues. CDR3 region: CSVVDGARGGRPGELFF. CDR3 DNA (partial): TGCAGCGTTGTTGACGGCGCAAGGGGGGGGCGTCCCGGGGAG.

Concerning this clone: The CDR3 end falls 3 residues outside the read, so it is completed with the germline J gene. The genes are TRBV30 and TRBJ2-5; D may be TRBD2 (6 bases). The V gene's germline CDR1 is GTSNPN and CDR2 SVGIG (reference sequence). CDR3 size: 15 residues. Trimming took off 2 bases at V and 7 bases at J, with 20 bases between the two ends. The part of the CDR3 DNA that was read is TGTGCCTGGAGTTCCGGGAGTCAGCGGGCAGGGACC. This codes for CAWSSGSQRAGT. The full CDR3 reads CAWSSGSQRAGTQYF.

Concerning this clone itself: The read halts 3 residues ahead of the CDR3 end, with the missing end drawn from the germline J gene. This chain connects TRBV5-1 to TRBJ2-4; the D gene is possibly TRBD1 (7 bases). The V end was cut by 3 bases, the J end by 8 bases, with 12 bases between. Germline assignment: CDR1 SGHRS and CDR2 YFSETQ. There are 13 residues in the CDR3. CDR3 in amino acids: CASSSDREDIQYF. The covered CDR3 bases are TGCGCCAGCAGCTCTGACAGGGAGGACATT.

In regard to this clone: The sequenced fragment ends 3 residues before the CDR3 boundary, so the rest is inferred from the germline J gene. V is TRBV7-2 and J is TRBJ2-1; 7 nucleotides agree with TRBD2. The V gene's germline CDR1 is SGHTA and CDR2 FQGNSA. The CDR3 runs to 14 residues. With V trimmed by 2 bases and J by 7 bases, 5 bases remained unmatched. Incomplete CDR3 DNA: TGTGCCAGCAGCTTAAGCTGGGGGGGGAATGAG. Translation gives CASSLSWGGNE. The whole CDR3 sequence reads CASSLSWGGNEQFF.